The source of this T cell receptor beta chain is a study of cytomegalovirus exposure and HLA in healthy donors. Background on the study: A subsequent analysis stated that the approximately 120 validation repertoires were run on the same platform as the roughly 670 first-cohort repertoires.

There are 12 residues in the CDR3. Per the germline V gene, CDR1 is MDHEN and CDR2 is SYDVKM. V lost 3 bases, J lost 10 bases, and 10 bases lay in between. Whole-study findings and limits: The tendency of first-cohort TCR clusters to co-occur in the 120 or so validation repertoires was identified by a subsequent analysis. The study designated over 150 TCR beta chains cytomegalovirus-associated. High sensitivity and specificity were reportedly achieved when the classifier diagnosed cytomegalovirus status.

Worth noting for this clone: Its antigen remains unidentified.

Generated by immunoSEQ multiplex PCR, the TCRdb table keeps only in-frame clones and is missing some. The sample records 80,000 to 100,000 clones, roughly 91% being singletons. The sequencing sample was made of PBMCs. The chain has TRBV28 and TRBJ2-1; D is uncertain. The receptor's source is a man younger than 40 in good health and CMV-seronegative. This CDR3 is CASSFEAVEQFF. Written as DNA, the CDR3 is TGTGCCAGCAGTTTTGAGGCAGTGGAGCAGTTCTTC.